What follows are 15 T cell receptor beta chains derived from one specimen sequenced in a study of blood T cell repertoires in COVID-19. Generated by immunoSEQ multiplex PCR, the TCRdb table keeps only in-frame clones and is missing some. The table records some 150,000 clones, roughly 90% of them present only once. Material: peripheral blood. The receptors were sampled from a woman aged 60-75 years with active or convalescent COVID-19.

The rearrangement links TRBV3-1 (or the pseudogene TRBV3-2) to TRBJ2-4, with 9 positions matching TRBD2. CDR1 is LGHDT, CDR2 YNNKEL, per germline (reference sequence). With 1 base clipped from V and 7 bases from J, the junction kept 8 bases outside the gene matches. The CDR3 sequence is 16 residues long. CDR3 residues: CASSQGLAGPANIQYF. CDR3 DNA: TGTGCCAGCAGCCAAGGTCTAGCGGGGCCAGCGAACATTCAGTACTTC.

A single count supports this clone. The genes are TRBV5-5 and TRBJ2-7; D possibly corresponds to TRBD1 (7 bases). This CDR3 contains 14 residues. Trimming stripped 1 base from V and 3 bases from J, with 11 bases between. Germline CDR1 is SGHKS and CDR2 is YYEKEE (reference sequence). In DNA, the CDR3 is TGTGCCAGCAGCTTGCGACAGGGAGGCTACGAGCAGTACTTC. It specifies CASSLRQGGYEQYF.

This CDR3 reads CASSGELGYTF. For the CDR3, the DNA is TGTGCCAGCAGTGGAGAGCTTGGCTACACCTTC. The rearrangement links TRBV2 to TRBJ1-2; D call uncertain. Germline assignment: CDR1 SNHLY and CDR2 FYNNEI. V was clipped by 4 bases and J by 7 bases, with 7 bases between them. This CDR3 is 11 amino acids long.

This clone came up a few times. CDR3 loop: CAISQIQGATGNTIYF. DNA for the CDR3: TGTGCCATCAGTCAAATACAGGGGGCGACTGGAAACACCATATATTTT. V gene TRBV10-3 combines with J gene TRBJ1-3, with 9 bases aligning to TRBD1. The V segment lost 5 bases and the J segment 2 bases; nucleotides outside the gene matches: 7. The CDR3 sequence is 16 residues long. The germline V gene has CDR1 ENHRY and CDR2 SYGVKD.

The CDR3 coding sequence is TGTGCCAGCAGCCCCACCTACGAGCAGTACTTC. Translation: CASSPTYEQYF. The J gene is TRBJ2-7, the V gene TRBV7-2; the D is unclear. CDR3 length: 11 residues. Germline assignment: CDR1 SGHTA and CDR2 FQGNSA. Trimming stripped 5 bases from V and 2 bases from J, with 4 bases between.

This clone was seen a handful of times. The rearrangement uses TRBV19 and TRBJ1-6; the D is unclear. CDR1 and CDR2 (germline): LNHDA, SQIVND (reference sequence). The V and J ends lost 5 bases and 7 bases respectively, with 15 bases between them. The length of the CDR3 is 15 residues. CDR3 residues: CASSALHGRNSPLHF. CDR3 coding DNA: TGTGCCAGTAGTGCCCTCCACGGGAGGAATTCACCCCTCCACTTT.

This clone was seen only once. The chain links TRBV12-5 to TRBJ1-4, with D uncertain. This CDR3 region has 14 residues. Germline assignment: CDR1 LGHNT and CDR2 FRNRAP. V was trimmed by 3 bases and J by 4 bases, leaving 9 bases between them. The DNA of the CDR3 is TGTGCTAGTGGTTTAGGACTAGGTAATGAAAAACTGTTTTTT. This codes for CASGLGLGNEKLFF.

A few counts support this clone. The V and J genes are TRBV6-5 and TRBJ1-1; D not certain. Trimming pared 0 bases from V and 1 base from J, leaving 9 bases between. The germline CDR1 and CDR2 sequences are MNHEY and SVGAGI. The CDR3 has 15 residues. The CDR3 is CASSYSYGENTEAFF. Written as DNA, the CDR3 is TGTGCCAGCAGTTACTCATACGGGGAGAACACTGAAGCTTTCTTT.

The chain carries TRBV10-3 and TRBJ2-7, with D possibly TRBD1 on 5 matching bases. With 0 bases removed from V and 2 bases from J, the gap between germline ends came to 8 bases. The CDR3 extends over 14 amino acids. CDR1 and CDR2 (germline): ENHRY, SYGVKD. CDR3 sequence: CAISESRAPYEQYF. CDR3 coding DNA: TGTGCCATCAGTGAGTCCAGGGCCCCCTACGAGCAGTACTTC.

The chain links TRBV24-1 to TRBJ2-3; 9 positions agree with TRBD2. The CDR3 covers 18 residues. Germline V gene data show CDR1 as KGHDR and CDR2 as SFDVKD. Trimming cost V 0 bases and J 2 bases; bases outside gene matches: 8. The CDR3 sequence is CATSDLHWERGVTDTQYF. Written as DNA, the CDR3 is TGTGCCACCAGTGATTTGCACTGGGAGCGGGGGGTCACAGATACGCAGTATTTT.

This chain links TRBV11-1 with TRBJ2-1, with 7 bases fitting TRBD2. The CDR3 consists of 17 residues. The trim removed 0 bases at V and 4 bases at J, leaving 9 bases unmatched. Germline loops: CDR1 SGHAT, CDR2 FQDESV (reference sequence). CDR3 in DNA: TGTGCCAGCAGCTTAGCCCAATCTGGCGGGGGATACAATGAGCAGTTCTTC. Translation: CASSLAQSGGGYNEQFF.

The chain has TRBV5-1 and TRBJ2-5; D gene ambiguous. V was cut by 2 bases and J by 1 base, with 3 bases left in between. The germline V gene encodes CDR1 SGHRS and CDR2 YFSETQ. This CDR3 has 12 residues. Here the CDR3 reads CASSFVQETQYF. The CDR3 DNA sequence: TGCGCCAGCAGCTTCGTCCAAGAGACCCAGTACTTC.

This clone was counted once. The chain links TRBV12-3 or TRBV12-4 to TRBJ1-1; D unclear. Trimming removed 5 bases from V and 0 bases from J, with 7 bases in between. This CDR3 is 13 amino acids long. The CDR3 loop is CASSLALNTEAFF. DNA for the CDR3: TGTGCCAGCAGTCTGGCCCTGAACACTGAAGCTTTCTTT.

This chain joins TRBV5-1 and TRBJ2-5, with 10 bases matching TRBD2. V lost 0 bases and J lost 5; bases outside the gene matches: 4. In germline, CDR1 is SGHRS, CDR2 YFSETQ. CDR3 length equals 15 residues. This CDR3 is CASSLERGGGETQYF. The CDR3 coding sequence is TGCGCCAGCAGCTTGGAGCGGGGGGGCGGTGAGACCCAGTACTTC.

This chain joins TRBV23-1 and TRBJ1-5; 7 bases map to TRBD1. TRBV23-1 counts as an open reading frame of uncertain function. Trimming cost V 8 bases and J 4 bases; bases outside gene matches: 2. The CDR3 is 12 amino acids. The CDR3 protein is CASDRDNQPQHF. The CDR3 DNA reads TGCGCCAGCGACAGGGATAATCAGCCCCAGCATTTT.